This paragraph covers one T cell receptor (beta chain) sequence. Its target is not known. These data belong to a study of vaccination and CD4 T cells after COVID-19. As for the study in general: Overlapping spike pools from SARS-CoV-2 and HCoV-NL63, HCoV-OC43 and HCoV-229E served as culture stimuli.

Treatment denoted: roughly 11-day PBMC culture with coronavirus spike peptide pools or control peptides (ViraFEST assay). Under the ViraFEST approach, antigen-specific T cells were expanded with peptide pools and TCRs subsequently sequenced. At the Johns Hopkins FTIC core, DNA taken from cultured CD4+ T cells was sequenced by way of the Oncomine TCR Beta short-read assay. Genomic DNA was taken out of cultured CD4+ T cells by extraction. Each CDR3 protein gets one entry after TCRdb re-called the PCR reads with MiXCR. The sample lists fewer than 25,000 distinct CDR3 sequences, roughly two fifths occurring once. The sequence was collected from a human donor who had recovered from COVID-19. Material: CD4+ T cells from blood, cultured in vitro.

The CDR3, as DNA: TGTGCCAGCAGTGGGGGACGTGAGCAGTTCTTC. It yields the protein CASSGGREQFF. The chain uses TRBV6-1 and TRBJ2-1; D is tentatively TRBD1 or TRBD2 (5 bases each). The CDR3 consists of 11 residues. The V and J ends lost 4 bases and 9 bases respectively, with 7 bases between them. CDR1 and CDR2 (germline): MNHNS, SASEGT.